The text below deals with one TCR beta chain. The antigen is not known. Some clones are missing from TCRdb's copy, which holds only in-frame ones; the method was immunoSEQ multiplex PCR. Of approximately 1,500,000 clones listed, about 96% were seen once; the top ten hold about 1.2%. This sample is drawn from a study of shared clonotypes between healthy human individuals. Per germline, CDR1 SGHVS and CDR2 FQNEAQ. The CDR3 extends over 16 amino acids. V lost 5 bases and J lost 5; bases outside the gene matches: 9. Findings and caveats of the study: Sharing across several donors was seen in 4% to 5% of naive CD4 clonotypes.

This sequence joins TRBV7-8 and TRBJ2-4, with 10 bases fitting TRBD2. The TCR was taken from a man in his thirties or forties in good health. The source material was naive CD4+ T cells sorted from blood. The subset denotes: CD45RA+ positively selected. The CDR3, as DNA: TGTGCCAGCAGCCCCCGACTAGCGGGCCGGGAAAACATTCAGTACTTC. Its translation: CASSPRLAGRENIQYF.